One and the same sample provided the 22 T cell receptor beta chains below, sequenced in a study of neurological immune-mediated disorders. TCRdb called the 5' RACE reads again in MiXCR, with one record for every CDR3 protein. Of about 45,000 distinct CDR3 sequences in the sample, less than 15% were seen once. Time point given: longitudinal time-point 3. Sequences were obtained from PBMCs. The source is a man under 40 in good health.

This clonotype was observed at least ten times. The V call is TRBV10-3, the J call TRBJ2-3, with a tentative D call TRBD2 (5 bases). Germline V gives CDR1 ENHRY, CDR2 SYGVKD. This CDR3 has 14 amino acids. Trimming shortened V by 6 bases and J by 4 bases, and 14 bases separated the two germline ends. CDR3 in DNA: TGTGCCATCAGCGGGGAAGGGTACGCAGATACGCAGTATTTT. Translating gives CAISGEGYADTQYF.

The table lists this clonotype with a few counts. This sequence joins TRBV27 and TRBJ1-6, with 7 bases lining up with TRBD1. CDR1 and CDR2 from the germline V gene are MNHEY and SMNVEV (reference sequence). The CDR3 has 15 residues. Trimming removed 3 bases from V and 8 bases from J; junction bases left unmatched: 7. The CDR3 DNA reads as TGTGCCAGCAGTTTCGTTGGAGACAGGGATTCACCCCTCCACTTT. Protein sequence: CASSFVGDRDSPLHF.

This clonotype was seen repeatedly, ten times or more. V usage is TRBV20-1 and J usage is TRBJ1-5; a possible D gene is TRBD1 (5 bases). The V end lost 2 bases, the J end lost 5 bases, and 7 bases lay between the germline ends. Germline V gives CDR1 DFQATT, CDR2 SNEGSKA (reference sequence). The CDR3 has 12 amino acids. The CDR3 is CSARQGDQPQHF. CDR3 nucleotide sequence: TGCAGTGCTAGACAGGGAGATCAGCCCCAGCATTTT.

This clonotype was seen ten or more times. This sequence joins TRBV4-1 and TRBJ2-7; D unclear. The CDR3 sequence is 12 residues long. The V gene's germline CDR1 is MGHRA and CDR2 YSYEKL. The ends were cut back, 6 bases at V and 2 bases at J, with 8 bases in the middle. The CDR3 is CASSHDTYEQYF. CDR3 in DNA: TGCGCCAGCAGTCATGACACCTACGAGCAGTACTTC.

This clonotype came up many times. The chain employs TRBV7-9 and TRBJ2-5; the D is unclear. The CDR3 sequence is 13 residues long. Germline lookup yields CDR1 SEHNR and CDR2 FQNEAQ (reference sequence). Trimming left V 5 bases short and J 5 bases short, with 12 bases between. CDR3: CASSIEPRETQYF. The CDR3 region has the DNA TGTGCCAGCAGCATCGAGCCGAGGGAGACCCAGTACTTC.

In this sample, this clonotype turned up many times. This sequence joins TRBV27 and TRBJ2-5; 10 nucleotides match TRBD1. CDR3 length: 16 amino acids. Germline-derived CDR1 and CDR2 are MNHEY and SMNVEV (reference sequence). Losses at the gene ends were 6 bases for V and 3 bases for J; bases not matched to a gene: 10. CDR3 sequence (DNA): TGTGCCAGCAGACACGCCTCCGGGACAGGGGAAGAGACCCAGTACTTC. Protein: CASRHASGTGEETQYF.

This chain connects TRBV5-1 to TRBJ1-1; maybe TRBD1 (5 bases). The CDR3 has 14 residues. V was shortened by 4 bases and J by 1 base, with 11 bases between the two germline ends. CDR1 SGHRS and CDR2 YFSETQ come from the germline V gene. CDR3 amino acids: CASSISQGNTEAFF. The CDR3 nucleotides are TGCGCCAGCAGCATCTCCCAGGGGAACACTGAAGCTTTCTTT.

This clonotype came up many times. This chain joins TRBV15 and TRBJ2-1; a weak D match, TRBD2 (7 bases). V dropped 0 bases and J dropped 8 bases, with 14 bases sitting between them. Germline CDR1 LNHNV, CDR2 YYDKDF (reference sequence). The CDR3 contains 15 residues. CDR3 sequence (DNA): TGTGCCACCAGCAGAGAGCCAAGGGGGGGGGATGAGCAGTTCTTC. It encodes CATSREPRGGDEQFF.

This clonotype was seen many times. The chain links TRBV28 to TRBJ2-5; TRBD1 might be the D (5 bases). The length of the CDR3 is 15 residues. Germline values: CDR1 MDHEN, CDR2 SYDVKM. With 3 bases removed from V and 1 base from J, the gap between germline ends came to 12 bases. CDR3 in amino acids: CASSFRGNGQETQYF. The CDR3 DNA reads TGTGCCAGCAGTTTTAGGGGTAACGGCCAAGAGACCCAGTACTTC.

This clonotype is labeled medium-sized. V and J are TRBV5-1 and TRBJ2-7; a weak D match, TRBD1 (5 bases). Germline assignment: CDR1 SGHRS and CDR2 YFSETQ. The CDR3 is made up of 16 amino acids. V was trimmed by 4 bases and J by 3 bases, leaving 20 bases between them. CDR3 nucleotide sequence: TGCGCCAGCAGCCAACCCGAGGCCAGGGTGGACTACGAGCAGTACTTC. Protein sequence: CASSQPEARVDYEQYF.

Many counts were recorded for this clonotype. This chain connects TRBV10-3 to TRBJ2-6; 8 positions agree with TRBD1. The CDR3 contains 18 residues. The germline V gene has CDR1 ENHRY and CDR2 SYGVKD. V lost 2 bases to trimming and J lost 4 bases; unmatched junction nucleotides: 10. CDR3 nucleotide sequence: TGTGCCATCAGTGAGAATAGCAGGGGGCGAGGAGGGGCCAACGTCCTGACTTTC. This encodes CAISENSRGRGGANVLTF.

In its sample, this clonotype was seen many times. CDR3: CASSFGTLSYNEQFF. The DNA of the CDR3 is TGCGCCAGCAGCTTTGGGACTCTCTCCTACAATGAGCAGTTCTTC. The gene calls are TRBV5-1 and TRBJ2-1; D perhaps matches TRBD2 (6 bases). The CDR3 has 15 residues. V lost 2 bases and J 0 bases, leaving 9 bases between the germline ends. The germline V gene encodes CDR1 SGHRS and CDR2 YFSETQ. The full variable domain, with the rest looked up from reference TRBV5-1 and TRBJ2-1, is KAGVTQTPRYLIKTRGQQVTLSCSPISGHRSVSWYQQTPGQGLQFLFEYFSETQRNKGNFPGRFSGRQFSNSRSEMNVSTLELGDSALYLCASSFGTLSYNEQFFGPGTRLTVL.

The V call is TRBV27, the J call TRBJ1-2, with D maybe TRBD1 (5 bases). This CDR3 is 17 amino acids long. Trimming took 6 bases from V and 0 from J, leaving 20 bases between them. Germline values: CDR1 MNHEY, CDR2 SMNVEV (reference sequence). CDR3 nucleotides: TGTGCCAGCAGCCTTAGCGCCACGGGGGTAGCTAACTATGGCTACACCTTC. Its protein is CASSLSATGVANYGYTF.

This clonotype has a count of ten or more. The V call is TRBV3-1, the J call TRBJ2-2; 13 nucleotides align to TRBD2. V lost 5 bases and J lost 4; bases outside the gene matches: 7. From germline, CDR1 is LGHDT and CDR2 YNNKEL (reference sequence). This CDR3 contains 17 residues. CDR3 region: CASSRTSGSPGTGELFF. The CDR3 DNA follows: TGTGCCAGCAGCAGGACTAGCGGGAGTCCTGGCACCGGGGAGCTGTTTTTT. Full variable domain (outside the CDR3, taken from reference TRBV3-1 and TRBJ2-2): DTAVSQTPKYLVTQMGNDKSIKCEQNLGHDTMYWYKQDSKKFLKIMFSYNNKELIINETVPNRFSPKSPDKAHLNLHINSLELGDSAVYFCASSRTSGSPGTGELFFGEGSRLTVL.

There are many counts of this clonotype. One junction end disagrees with the germline gene, perhaps due to a read error. The chain combines TRBV12-3 or TRBV12-4 with TRBJ2-7; D remains unclear. The CDR3 contains 14 residues. CDR3 in amino acids: CDSSFQASSYEQYF. CDR3 in DNA: TGTGACAGCAGTTTCCAGGCGAGCTCCTACGAGCAGTACTTC.

This clonotype was observed many times. The chain employs TRBV18 and TRBJ2-5, with D possibly called TRBD1 or TRBD2 (5 bases each). Germline values: CDR1 KGHSH, CDR2 LQKENI. V was clipped by 3 bases and J by 2 bases, with 13 bases between them. This CDR3 is 15 amino acids long. The chain's CDR3 is CASSPLGAIQETQYF. The CDR3 coding sequence is TGTGCCAGCTCACCCCTCGGGGCCATACAAGAGACCCAGTACTTC.

This clonotype was counted many times. V usage is TRBV5-1 and J usage is TRBJ1-1; D unclear. The CDR3 has 11 amino acids. Trimming removed 2 bases at V and 2 bases at J, with 1 base between. In germline, CDR1 is SGHRS, CDR2 YFSETQ. The CDR3 nucleotides are TGCGCCAGCAGCTTCAACACTGAAGCTTTCTTT. It codes for CASSFNTEAFF.

There are many counts of this clonotype. The chain employs TRBV11-2 and TRBJ2-5; D is possibly TRBD2 (6 bases). Deletions cut 0 bases from V and 4 bases from J, with 15 bases between. CDR1 SGHAT and CDR2 FQNNGV come from the germline V gene. There are 16 residues in the CDR3. CDR3 protein: CASSLDTGRPRETQYF. CDR3 nucleotides: TGTGCCAGCAGCTTAGATACCGGGAGACCAAGAGAGACCCAGTACTTC.

This clonotype appeared many times. This chain links TRBV29-1 with TRBJ1-2; 8 bases are shared with TRBD1. Germline V gives CDR1 SQVTM, CDR2 ANQGSEA. V shed 0 bases, J shed 8 bases, and the junction held 8 bases outside the gene matches. The length of the CDR3 is 14 residues. The CDR3 DNA is TGCAGCGTTGAAGATGACAGGGGAGGAGAGGGCTACACCTTC. Protein: CSVEDDRGGEGYTF.

There are many counts of this clonotype. The genes are TRBV20-1 and TRBJ2-7; D unresolved. Trimming shortened V by 7 bases and J by 0 bases, and 16 bases separated the two germline ends. CDR3 length: 14 residues. CDR1 and CDR2 (germline): DFQATT, SNEGSKA (reference sequence). As DNA, the CDR3 is TGCAGTGGGAAAACGGGCCTTAGCTCCTACGAGCAGTACTTC. It yields the protein CSGKTGLSSYEQYF.

This clonotype has a count of ten or more. V usage is TRBV7-9 and J usage is TRBJ2-5; D unclear. The CDR3 loop spans 15 amino acids. Deletions cut 3 bases from V and 2 bases from J, with 13 bases between. Germline V gives CDR1 SEHNR, CDR2 FQNEAQ (reference sequence). The CDR3 DNA sequence: TGTGCCAGCAGCTTGTCTCGGGCGTATCAAGAGACCCAGTACTTC. This translates into CASSLSRAYQETQYF.

The chain is built from TRBV5-1 and TRBJ1-4; D may be TRBD1 (5 bases). Trimming left V 3 bases short and J 7 bases short, with 13 bases between. CDR3 length: 14 amino acids. CDR1 is SGHRS, CDR2 YFSETQ, per germline. The chain's CDR3 is CASSSGTDPEKLFF. The CDR3 DNA reads as TGCGCCAGCAGCTCCGGGACGGACCCTGAAAAACTGTTTTTT. The full variable domain, its missing parts supplied by reference TRBV5-1 and TRBJ1-4, is KAGVTQTPRYLIKTRGQQVTLSCSPISGHRSVSWYQQTPGQGLQFLFEYFSETQRNKGNFPGRFSGRQFSNSRSEMNVSTLELGDSALYLCASSSGTDPEKLFFGSGTQLSVL.